This T cell receptor beta chain was profiled in a study of molecular identifiers for immune sequencing clone quantification. Study outcomes and limitations: Spiked TCR RNA from one Jurkat cell reportedly showed up when mixed among over 900,000 naive cells.

Bulk TCR libraries were made with methods that had been previously described and with listed TCR primers. TCRdb reprocessed the PCR reads with MiXCR, giving one entry per CDR3 protein. The data contain under 350,000 distinct CDR3 sequences, about a quarter of them singletons. This clonotype has at least ten counts. Its antigen remains unidentified. CDR3 length equals 12 residues. Germline CDR1 MNHNY, CDR2 SVGAGI (reference sequence). V lost 6 bases to trimming and J lost 8 bases; unmatched junction nucleotides: 3. This sequence joins TRBV6-6 and TRBJ2-1; TRBD1 matches at 8 bases. The source of this sequence is a human donor in good health. Some libraries in this study had Jurkat cell RNA spiked in. Material for sequencing was naive CD8+ T cells from blood, with Jurkat cell RNA spiked in. Described subset: FACS-sorted CD8+CD4-CCR7+CD45RA+ naive T cells. CDR3 loop: CASRTGVDEQFF. The CDR3 nucleotides read TGTGCCAGCAGGACAGGGGTGGATGAGCAGTTCTTC.